A selection of T cell receptor beta chains follows, all from one sample in a study of T cells in Graves' hyperthyroidism and ophthalmopathy. Via MiXCR, TCRdb re-called the multiplex PCR reads, giving one row per CDR3 protein. The repertoire holds 600,000 to 900,000 distinct CDR3 sequences, with 15% to 20% as singletons. Sequenced sample: blood. The receptor set was obtained from a man aged 18 to 30 with Graves' hyperthyroidism. The CDR3 runs from the conserved cysteine through the conserved F or W. The order of the fields is D gene, V gene, J gene, clone size, CDR3 protein, CDR3 DNA. D genes are given only for firm matches. Clone sizes are given selectively: once, few, many, or a class where the clone is expanded.

.	TRBV28	TRBJ2-1	many	CASSLVGASSYNEQFF	TGTGCCAGCAGTTTAGTCGGCGCCTCCTCCTACAATGAGCAGTTCTTC
.	TRBV11-1	TRBJ2-1	many	CASSWRTGARDEQFF	TGTGCCAGCAGCTGGAGGACGGGGGCGCGCGATGAGCAGTTCTTC
TRBD2	TRBV2	TRBJ2-7	few	CASSDEGSGGRSYEQYF	TGTGCCAGCAGTGACGAGGGTTCGGGAGGTCGCTCCTACGAGCAGTACTTC
TRBD2	TRBV5-1	TRBJ2-7	few	CASSLREGQYQNSYEQYF	TGCGCCAGCAGCTTGCGGGAGGGCCAATACCAAAACTCCTACGAGCAGTACTTC
TRBD1	TRBV18	TRBJ1-1	many	CASSPDRANTEAFF	TGTGCCAGCTCACCAGACAGGGCGAACACTGAAGCTTTCTTT
.	TRBV7-2	TRBJ2-3	few	CASSFTPLAGMADTQYF	TGTGCCAGCAGCTTCACCCCCCTCGCGGGAATGGCAGATACGCAGTATTTT
TRBD1	TRBV29-1	TRBJ1-4	.	CSVEDSQGGEKLFF	TGCAGCGTTGAAGACTCTCAGGGGGGTGAAAAACTGTTTTTT
.	TRBV18	TRBJ2-6	.	CASSLRTGASGANVLTF	TGTGCCAGCTCCCTTAGGACCGGGGCCTCCGGGGCCAACGTCCTGACTTTC
.	TRBV4-3	TRBJ2-1	.	CASSWTRSSPEQFF	TGCGCCAGCTCCTGGACTCGGTCGTCACCTGAGCAGTTCTTC
TRBD2	TRBV20-1	TRBJ2-1	.	CSARDHSGELYNEQFF	TGCAGTGCTAGAGATCATAGCGGGGAACTTTACAATGAGCAGTTCTTC
TRBD2	TRBV30	TRBJ2-7	.	CAWRRDVREGPSTEQYF	TGTGCCTGGAGACGGGACGTCCGGGAGGGCCCCTCTACCGAGCAGTACTTC
TRBD2	TRBV5-1	TRBJ2-7	few	CASSLTSDSYEQYF	TGCGCCAGCAGCTTGACTAGCGACTCCTACGAGCAGTACTTC
.	TRBV28	TRBJ1-1	once	CASSLGHHVAFF	TGTGCCAGCAGTTTGGGGCACCATGTGGCTTTCTTT
.	TRBV7-9	TRBJ2-3	few	CASGVAGTDTQYF	TGTGCCAGCGGGGTAGCGGGCACAGATACGCAGTATTTT
.	TRBV7-8	TRBJ1-2	many	CASSLVLALGAGGYTF	TGTGCCAGCAGCTTAGTCTTGGCCCTTGGGGCCGGAGGCTACACCTTC
TRBD2	TRBV6-1	TRBJ2-7	few	CASREEGLAYEQYF	TGTGCCAGCAGGGAAGAGGGACTAGCCTACGAGCAGTACTTC
.	TRBV28	TRBJ2-5	many	CASFGAETQYF	TGTGCCAGCTTCGGGGCAGAGACCCAGTACTTC
.	TRBV5-1	TRBJ2-7	.	CASSPNGPTYEQYF	TGCGCCAGCAGCCCGAATGGGCCCACCTACGAGCAGTACTTC
.	TRBV11-2	TRBJ1-1	many	CASSLDGTNTEAFF	TGTGCCAGCAGCTTAGACGGCACGAACACTGAAGCTTTCTTT